The following is a T cell receptor beta chain sequence with its context. The antigen this receptor binds is unknown. No base qualities exist here, and no much larger clone lies one base off it. From the germline V gene, CDR1 is KGHSH and CDR2 is LQKENI. CDR3 length: 13 amino acids, cysteine to phenylalanine. Only CDR3 DNA remains: 39 bases, in frame from the first base. V is shortened by 4 bases, J by 3 bases, and the region joining them spans 7 bases. This entry belongs to a study of beta chain features in type 1 diabetes (dated by TCRdb to about 2018). Describing the broader study: No differences in mean age, gender distribution, total cell number or subset yield were found between patients and healthy donors. A total of approximately 99,000,000 sorted cells were examined across all samples, and RNA yield correlated strongly with the number of cells per subset. In the study, TCRB repertoires of sorted circulating CD4+ T cell subsets from recently diagnosed type 1 diabetes patients were compared with those of matched healthy donors. Whereas all 30 or so donors provided naive and central memory subsets, regulatory and stem cell-like memory subsets were isolated from just 8 patients and roughly eight healthy donors.

On the study overall, not on this receptor specifically: A moderate but significant shortening of TCRB CDR3 length was observed in type 1 diabetes patients in all four CD4+ subsets. Fewer insertions and more nucleotide deletions at VDJ recombination sites were observed in patients with type 1 diabetes, implying thymic rearrangement abnormalities. HLA sub-analyses involved small numbers of individuals, so any influence of HLA type on TCRB rearrangement remained unresolved. Naive, central memory and regulatory TCRB repertoires appeared to be more similar among patients than among healthy donors. Because cDNA was sequenced instead of genomic DNA, highly expressing activated cells could be over-represented, though the groups showed no difference in activation or CD3 levels. PCR may preferentially amplify shorter templates, but because patient and control samples were amplified and corrected together, any resulting skew would affect both groups equally.

The High Capacity cDNA Reverse Transcription Kit was used to reverse transcribe all of the isolated RNA, meaning that expressed TCRB transcripts were what got sequenced. Deep immunoSEQ sequencing was performed on naive, central memory and regulatory T cell samples, with an average of approximately 3.9 million total reads per sample. After sorted cells were lysed in RLT buffer, RNA was extracted with DNase-treated RNeasy Micro or Mini kits, with the choice depending on cell number. Each cell subset was processed on its own to prevent cross-contamination, while patient and healthy donor samples were processed together. Using the immunoSEQ multiplex PCR, TCRB sequences were amplified from cDNA into 87-bp fragments spanning the CDR3 region. Sequencing of the amplicons was performed on the Illumina HiSeq platform. The paper's data handling went like this. Synthetic template baselines were used to correct PCR bias computationally, reads within Hamming distance 2 were collapsed, and singletons that could not be merged were discarded. Reads were aligned against IMGT so that V, D and J genes, CDR3 length and insertions or deletions at six rearrangement sites could be assigned. Within each subset, clonotype counts were normalized to sorted cell number, and only after that were true diversity and Gini coefficients computed with the tcR R package. The overlap coefficient, calculated on TCRB nucleotide sequences, was used to measure repertoire sharing. Out-of-frame TCRB sequences from naive cells were analyzed to stand in for the pre-selection repertoire. TCRdb provides this immuneACCESS table in a form limited to in-frame rearrangements. Some clones are lacking; in checked studies, under half of them reflect an unresolved V gene, and why the rest are absent is not known. Clone size and the V and J calls come from that table; the DNA yielded D and trimming. The sample yields 400,000 or so clones; roughly 12% were counted once. Approximately 0.011% of the sample is taken by the ten largest.

Each donor gave one peripheral blood draw, averaging about 120 mL, which was collected into heparinised tubes. A BD FACSAria II was used to sort naive, central memory, regulatory and stem cell-like memory CD4+ T cells with a panel that included CD45RO, CCR7, CD25, CD127, CD95 and CD27. A purity above 95% was achieved for all sorted populations. Right away, PBMCs were isolated by Lymphoprep density gradient centrifugation and were stained directly, with no culture step. So that batch effects would be minimized, each experiment stained and sorted samples in pairs, pairing one healthy donor with one patient.

This sequence uses TRBV18 and TRBJ1-5; a tentative D call is TRBD1 (6 bases match). The specimen sequenced was naive CD4+ T cells from blood. The cell subset or site label here, explained by the study, means: true naive CD4+ T cells. The receptor comes from a woman between 18 and 29 years old with type 1 diabetes. The CDR3 here reads CASSQGDNQPQHF. The DNA sequence reads TGTGCCAGCTCACAGGGGGACAATCAGCCCCAGCATTTT.